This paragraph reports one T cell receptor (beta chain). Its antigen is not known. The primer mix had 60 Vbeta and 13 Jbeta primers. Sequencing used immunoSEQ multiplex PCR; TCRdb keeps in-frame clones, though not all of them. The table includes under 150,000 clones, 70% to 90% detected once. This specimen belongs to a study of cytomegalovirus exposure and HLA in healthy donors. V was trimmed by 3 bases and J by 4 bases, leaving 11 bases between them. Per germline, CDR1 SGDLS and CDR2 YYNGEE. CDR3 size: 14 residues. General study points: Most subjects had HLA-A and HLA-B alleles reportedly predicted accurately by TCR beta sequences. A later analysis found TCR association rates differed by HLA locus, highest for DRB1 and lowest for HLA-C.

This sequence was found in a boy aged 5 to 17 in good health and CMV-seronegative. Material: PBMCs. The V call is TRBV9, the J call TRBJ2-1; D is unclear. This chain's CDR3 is CASSAPGGYNEQFF. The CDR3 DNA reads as TGTGCCAGCAGCGCACCTGGCGGATACAATGAGCAGTTCTTC.